Following are 2 T cell receptor beta chains from one sample sequenced in a study of siplizumab effects on memory and regulatory T cells. Here immunoSEQ multiplex PCR was the method, and the copy in TCRdb shows in-frame clones only, minus some. The sample comprises 55,000 to 70,000 clones, approximately 93% of which are singletons, and 35% to 45% rests with the top ten. Sequenced material: CD8+ T cells sorted from blood. The receptors stem from a human donor in good health.

The gene calls are TRBV4-1 and TRBJ2-1; TRBD1 aligns across 7 bases. Losses at the gene ends were 1 base for V and 0 bases for J; bases not matched to a gene: 9. The CDR3 spans 18 residues. CDR1 is MGHRA, CDR2 YSYEKL, per germline. This CDR3 is CASSQVQNRGSSYNEQFF. CDR3 bases: TGCGCCAGCAGCCAAGTGCAAAACAGGGGAAGCTCCTACAATGAGCAGTTCTTC.

CDR3 amino acids: CSVEAPGVGYNEQFF. CDR3 in DNA: TGCAGCGTTGAGGCCCCAGGAGTTGGCTACAATGAGCAGTTCTTC. The chain has TRBV29-1 and TRBJ2-1, with D unresolved. CDR3 length: 15 residues. Trimming stripped 3 bases from V and 3 bases from J, with 15 bases between. Germline lookup yields CDR1 SQVTM and CDR2 ANQGSEA.